This is a list of T cell receptor beta chains from one sample in a study of response to subunit inactivated influenza vaccine. TCRdb ran MiXCR on the RT-PCR reads and lists one entry per CDR3 protein. The sample has about 540,000 distinct CDR3 sequences; under 30% are singletons. These same records also appear under a second study, on T cells expressing NK-cell markers.

Sequenced material: CD4+ T cells sorted from PBMCs, taken roughly 12 days after vaccination. These receptors were obtained from a man aged 45 to 65 who received an inactivated influenza vaccine. Each CDR3 is given with its conserved first and last residue. The D gene is left open where the match is weak. A row's size may be missing; if present it is once, few, many or a size class.

v_call: TRBV7-9; clone_size: -; j_call: TRBJ2-7; d_call: -; cdr3_length: 13; cdr3_aa: CASSLVRQSEQYF; cdr3_nt: TGTGCCAGCAGCTTAGTCAGGCAGAGCGAGCAGTACTTC
v_call: TRBV9; clone_size: few; j_call: TRBJ1-3; d_call: -; cdr3_length: 15; cdr3_aa: CASSSHPGAGNTIYF; cdr3_nt: TGTGCCAGCAGCTCCCACCCGGGGGCGGGAAACACCATATATTTT
v_call: TRBV6-5; clone_size: -; j_call: TRBJ1-6; d_call: TRBD1; cdr3_length: 15; cdr3_aa: CASSYSYRGNSPLHF; cdr3_nt: TGTGCCAGCAGTTACTCCTACAGGGGAAATTCACCCCTCCACTTT
v_call: TRBV5-1; clone_size: few; j_call: TRBJ1-5; d_call: -; cdr3_length: 14; cdr3_aa: CASSPDHNNQPQHF; cdr3_nt: TGCGCCAGCAGTCCTGACCACAACAATCAGCCCCAGCATTTT
v_call: TRBV6-6; clone_size: -; j_call: TRBJ2-5; d_call: -; cdr3_length: 13; cdr3_aa: CASSYRSVETQYF; cdr3_nt: TGTGCCAGCAGTTACAGGTCCGTCGAGACCCAGTACTTC
v_call: TRBV5-6; clone_size: many; j_call: TRBJ2-5; d_call: TRBD2; cdr3_length: 16; cdr3_aa: CASSFLAGGQQETQYF; cdr3_nt: TGTGCCAGCAGCTTTTTAGCGGGGGGCCAACAAGAGACCCAGTACTTC
v_call: TRBV29-1; clone_size: few; j_call: TRBJ1-1; d_call: -; cdr3_length: 15; cdr3_aa: CSVELGGRMGTEAFF; cdr3_nt: TGCAGCGTTGAGCTCGGGGGAAGGATGGGGACTGAAGCTTTCTTT
v_call: TRBV7-9; clone_size: -; j_call: TRBJ2-2; d_call: -; cdr3_length: 14; cdr3_aa: CASKAVSNTGELFF; cdr3_nt: TGTGCCAGCAAGGCGGTTTCGAACACCGGGGAGCTGTTTTTT
v_call: TRBV6-5; clone_size: few; j_call: TRBJ1-5; d_call: -; cdr3_length: 10; cdr3_aa: CATQYQPQHF; cdr3_nt: TGTGCCACCCAGTATCAGCCCCAGCATTTT
v_call: TRBV7-9; clone_size: once; j_call: TRBJ2-2; d_call: TRBD2; cdr3_length: 17; cdr3_aa: CASSSLSGRGNTGELFF; cdr3_nt: TGTGCCAGCAGCTCCCTTAGCGGGAGGGGAAACACCGGGGAGCTGTTTTTT
v_call: TRBV18; clone_size: -; j_call: TRBJ2-1; d_call: -; cdr3_length: 13; cdr3_aa: CASSNMAGDEQFF; cdr3_nt: TGTGCCAGCTCGAATATGGCAGGAGATGAGCAGTTCTTC
v_call: TRBV5-1; clone_size: -; j_call: TRBJ1-3; d_call: -; cdr3_length: 15; cdr3_aa: CASSLNTGTGNTIYF; cdr3_nt: TGCGCCAGCAGCTTAAACACAGGGACAGGAAACACCATATATTTT
v_call: TRBV7-2; clone_size: many; j_call: TRBJ1-2; d_call: -; cdr3_length: 13; cdr3_aa: CASSPTTLYGYTF; cdr3_nt: TGTGCCAGCAGCCCAACTACACTCTATGGCTACACCTTC
v_call: TRBV6-1; clone_size: -; j_call: TRBJ2-1; d_call: TRBD2; cdr3_length: 14; cdr3_aa: CASRTRDYTSEQFF; cdr3_nt: TGTGCCAGCAGAACCCGGGACTACACGTCTGAGCAGTTCTTC
v_call: TRBV12-3/TRBV12-4; clone_size: many; j_call: TRBJ1-1; d_call: -; cdr3_length: 13; cdr3_aa: CASTGAQNTEAFF; cdr3_nt: TGTGCCAGCACTGGGGCCCAGAACACTGAAGCTTTCTTT
v_call: TRBV7-9; clone_size: -; j_call: TRBJ1-2; d_call: -; cdr3_length: 14; cdr3_aa: CASTPGQFNYGYTF; cdr3_nt: TGTGCCAGCACCCCTGGACAGTTTAACTATGGCTACACCTTC
v_call: TRBV10-3; clone_size: few; j_call: TRBJ2-7; d_call: -; cdr3_length: 13; cdr3_aa: CAISPGTRYEQYF; cdr3_nt: TGTGCCATCAGCCCGGGGACCCGTTACGAGCAGTACTTC
v_call: TRBV12-3/TRBV12-4; clone_size: many; j_call: TRBJ2-1; d_call: -; cdr3_length: 12; cdr3_aa: CASSFSYNEQFF; cdr3_nt: TGTGCCAGCAGTTTCTCCTACAATGAGCAGTTCTTC
v_call: TRBV7-2; clone_size: -; j_call: TRBJ2-6; d_call: TRBD1; cdr3_length: 15; cdr3_aa: CASSHTGVGANVLTF; cdr3_nt: TGTGCCAGCAGCCATACAGGGGTCGGGGCCAACGTCCTGACTTTC
v_call: TRBV28; clone_size: few; j_call: TRBJ2-5; d_call: -; cdr3_length: 14; cdr3_aa: CASSSQGIGETQYF; cdr3_nt: TGTGCCAGCAGTTCTCAGGGGATCGGGGAGACCCAGTACTTC
v_call: TRBV12-3/TRBV12-4; clone_size: few; j_call: TRBJ1-6; d_call: -; cdr3_length: 14; cdr3_aa: CASSRRGSNSPLHF; cdr3_nt: TGTGCCAGCAGTCGCCGAGGTTCTAATTCACCCCTCCACTTT
v_call: TRBV4-3; clone_size: few; j_call: TRBJ1-6; d_call: -; cdr3_length: 14; cdr3_aa: CASSQPGQNSPLHF; cdr3_nt: TGCGCCAGCAGCCAACCGGGACAAAATTCACCCCTCCACTTT
v_call: TRBV7-9; clone_size: -; j_call: TRBJ2-5; d_call: -; cdr3_length: 15; cdr3_aa: CASSLNAIGGETQYF; cdr3_nt: TGTGCCAGCAGCTTAAACGCCATTGGCGGGGAGACCCAGTACTTC
v_call: TRBV7-9; clone_size: few; j_call: TRBJ2-1; d_call: -; cdr3_length: 16; cdr3_aa: CASSQYRGRDYNEQFF; cdr3_nt: TGTGCCAGCAGCCAATACAGGGGGAGGGACTACAATGAGCAGTTCTTC
v_call: TRBV20-1; clone_size: many; j_call: TRBJ2-7; d_call: -; cdr3_length: 14; cdr3_aa: CSAMKGVSSYEQYF; cdr3_nt: TGCAGTGCTATGAAGGGGGTGTCCTCCTACGAGCAGTACTTC
v_call: TRBV5-6; clone_size: -; j_call: TRBJ2-3; d_call: TRBD1; cdr3_length: 16; cdr3_aa: CASSRPGGWKRDTQYF; cdr3_nt: TGTGCCAGCAGCCGGCCAGGGGGTTGGAAGCGAGATACGCAGTATTTT
v_call: TRBV15; clone_size: few; j_call: TRBJ2-3; d_call: -; cdr3_length: 14; cdr3_aa: CATSRVSRTDTQYF; cdr3_nt: TGTGCCACCAGCAGAGTTTCCAGGACAGATACGCAGTATTTT
v_call: TRBV7-9; clone_size: -; j_call: TRBJ2-3; d_call: -; cdr3_length: 14; cdr3_aa: CATKGVLSTDTQYF; cdr3_nt: TGTGCCACCAAAGGGGTTCTTAGCACAGATACGCAGTATTTT
v_call: TRBV5-1; clone_size: -; j_call: TRBJ2-3; d_call: -; cdr3_length: 15; cdr3_aa: CASSAAGPLIGTQYF; cdr3_nt: TGCGCCAGCAGCGCCGCCGGACCCCTTATTGGTACGCAGTATTTT
v_call: TRBV18; clone_size: few; j_call: TRBJ2-3; d_call: -; cdr3_length: 14; cdr3_aa: CASSMAGRTDTQYF; cdr3_nt: TGTGCCAGCTCAATGGCGGGAAGGACAGATACGCAGTATTTT
v_call: TRBV7-9; clone_size: few; j_call: TRBJ1-1; d_call: -; cdr3_length: 13; cdr3_aa: CASSLAEGTEAFF; cdr3_nt: TGTGCCAGCAGCTTAGCTGAGGGGACTGAAGCTTTCTTT
v_call: TRBV28; clone_size: -; j_call: TRBJ2-5; d_call: -; cdr3_length: 14; cdr3_aa: CASSLFGPIETQYF; cdr3_nt: TGTGCCAGCAGTTTGTTCGGCCCCATAGAGACCCAGTACTTC
v_call: TRBV20-1; clone_size: -; j_call: TRBJ2-6; d_call: -; cdr3_length: 14; cdr3_aa: CSGRGSSGANVLTF; cdr3_nt: TGCAGTGGTCGAGGGAGCTCTGGGGCCAACGTCCTGACTTTC
v_call: TRBV20-1; clone_size: -; j_call: TRBJ1-6; d_call: TRBD1; cdr3_length: 15; cdr3_aa: CSARKGQGISSPLHF; cdr3_nt: TGCAGTGCTAGGAAGGGACAGGGGATTTCTTCACCCCTCCACTTT
v_call: TRBV12-3/TRBV12-4; clone_size: few; j_call: TRBJ2-3; d_call: -; cdr3_length: 14; cdr3_aa: CASSPTRGKDTQYF; cdr3_nt: TGTGCCAGCAGCCCGACCCGGGGGAAGGATACGCAGTATTTT
v_call: TRBV4-1; clone_size: many; j_call: TRBJ1-4; d_call: -; cdr3_length: 14; cdr3_aa: CASSQGRGNEKLFF; cdr3_nt: TGCGCCAGCAGCCAAGGCAGGGGCAATGAAAAACTGTTTTTT
v_call: TRBV5-1; clone_size: -; j_call: TRBJ2-3; d_call: -; cdr3_length: 14; cdr3_aa: CASSLDGARDTQYF; cdr3_nt: TGCGCCAGCAGCTTAGACGGGGCCCGAGATACGCAGTATTTT
v_call: TRBV20-1; clone_size: -; j_call: TRBJ2-2; d_call: TRBD1; cdr3_length: 16; cdr3_aa: CSADRADRANTGELFF; cdr3_nt: TGCAGTGCCGACCGGGCGGACAGGGCAAACACCGGGGAGCTGTTTTTT
v_call: TRBV6-6; clone_size: -; j_call: TRBJ2-1; d_call: TRBD2; cdr3_length: 13; cdr3_aa: CASSYTSENEQFF; cdr3_nt: TGTGCCAGCAGTTATACTAGCGAGAATGAGCAGTTCTTC
v_call: TRBV12-3/TRBV12-4; clone_size: -; j_call: TRBJ1-1; d_call: TRBD1; cdr3_length: 16; cdr3_aa: CASSLMGQGTNTEAFF; cdr3_nt: TGTGCCAGCAGTTTAATGGGACAGGGGACGAACACTGAAGCTTTCTTT